This T cell receptor beta chain was found in a study of cytomegalovirus exposure and HLA in healthy donors (dated by TCRdb to about 2017). The study in broad terms: In an earlier analysis of approximately 500 of the donors, 276 Gb of sequence data and 95 million to 130 million unique TCR beta sequences from 150 million to 200 million T cells were reported. An early release covering roughly 600 HLA-typed donors comprised roughly 300 gigabases of sequencing data and 65 million to 100 million unique TCR sequences. The genetic ancestry cluster associated with self-reported Caucasian donors included roughly four fifths of the roughly 400 genotyped donors. The aim of the study was to test whether cataloging public T cell receptors could identify signatures of past pathogen exposure. The study profiled the T cell repertoires of hundreds of subjects by immunosequencing and related them to cytomegalovirus serostatus. Besides the first cohort of 666 subjects, a separate validation cohort made up of 120 or so different subjects was used. High-throughput TCR immunosequencing, statistical association of individual TCRs with disease status, and machine learning were combined to predict cytomegalovirus infection status. In a later analysis, previously published TCR beta repertoires from 666 donors were re-analyzed and high-resolution HLA genotyping was added so that TCR occurrence patterns could be studied. Rather than drawing on any new phenotypic data, the later analysis identified candidate immune exposures from TCR beta sequences and the way those sequences occurred across donors. In an earlier analysis of 500 to 650 of the donors, high-throughput TCR beta sequencing was used to judge whether each TCR beta V gene segment behaved as functional or pseudogenic. Donor age, sex, ethnicity and CMV serostatus were compiled together with the repertoire data. A later genetic analysis took genome-wide SNP genotypes for about three fifths of the roughly 670 donors and used that subset as a discovery cohort. Every discovery cohort repertoire had been produced on one sequencing platform. Both class I and class II loci were covered by HLA typing, at four-digit resolution. Typing coverage differed by locus: A, B, C, DRB1 and DQB1 were typed in roughly 620-630 donors, DQA1 in 500 to 550, DPA1 in some 570, and DPB1 in 472. Because of strong linkage in the cohort, roughly five DR-DQ haplotypes were treated as single units for association and clustering. Among roughly 400 genotyped donors of the cohort, an average of around 220,000 unique TCR beta nucleotide sequences was sequenced per donor, of which about 18% were non-productive.

Study-level results and caveats: Compared with the 666-donor mean, donors in an Asian-associated ancestry cluster had fewer N-insertions in productive TCRs, according to a later genetic analysis. Most TCR sequences were seen in very few donors, while some public TCRs were found in many individuals. A later analysis associated 16,951 TCR beta sequences with specific HLA alleles at a false discovery rate of 0.05. Roughly uniform sequencing depth across donors was assumed in presence/absence analyses, although this assumption may not hold. Correlated functional status among segregating V segments might be attributable to linkage disequilibrium, but an unknown experimental factor could not be ruled out. The earlier analysis of a few hundred of the donors excluded 15 to 20 rarely observed V segments, including chromosome 9 orphons, because counts were too low. Because HLA typing was missing for some donors at each locus, association tests included only the typed subset. Broadly in line with IMGT annotations, most TCR beta V segments showed up in productive rearrangements about 87% or about 30% of the time in an earlier analysis of 587 of the donors. V-gene and J-gene trimming of TCR beta chains was associated with a missense DCLRE1C variant in a later genetic analysis, and the association was replicated in an independent cohort. Three of the identified cytomegalovirus-associated TCR beta chains were confirmed in vitro to be specific for cytomegalovirus antigens. A later analysis found that TCR association rates varied across HLA loci, with DRB1 alleles showing the most associated TCRs and HLA-C alleles the fewest. Because the 87-base-pair reads could not distinguish some IMGT-functional V segments, including TRBV6-2 and TRBV6-3, those segments were excluded. In the study, approximately 160 TCR beta chains were listed as associated with cytomegalovirus. A cluster of highly shared sequence variants was judged likely to represent a technical artifact of the sequencing pipeline. Most CMV-associated TCR beta chains appeared to be HLA-restricted in a later analysis, and the HLA associations seemed to be driven largely by CMV exposure. The cohort was sequenced for TCR beta chains only, and without alpha or paired-chain data the features that could be detected were limited. Strong co-occurrence of HLA alleles, especially DR and DQ, made assigning TCR associations to individual alleles difficult. The classifier was reported to diagnose cytomegalovirus status with high specificity and sensitivity in both the original and validation cohorts. The authors suggested that the approach could potentially be extended to other disease states and immunological phenotypes. A further reported finding was that TCR beta sequences accurately predicted the HLA-A and HLA-B alleles for most subjects in the first cohort. For the cohort, immune exposure information was limited to CMV serostatus. According to a later analysis, parvovirus B19, influenza, CMV and Epstein-Barr virus appeared linked to several top co-occurrence clusters. In a later analysis, HLA-associated TCR beta chains were found to be more clonally expanded and to have lower generation probabilities than equally common non-associated chains.

The cohort consisted of 600 to 750 healthy bone marrow donors. At the time of sampling, all cohort members were nominally healthy, though unrecorded immune exposures were likely present. The donor was CMV seronegative and belonged to the group of 380 or so seronegative cohort members. Every donor gave a peripheral blood sample, and the peripheral blood mononuclear cells from that sample were used for TCR beta sequencing. Genomic DNA extraction from the blood cell samples was performed with the Qiagen DNeasy Blood Extraction Kit. The library was prepared using the immunoSEQ multiplex PCR assay. For the multiplex PCR, a mixture combining 60 forward primers for TCR Vbeta segments and 13 reverse primers for TCR Jbeta segments was used. The CDR3 region of rearranged TCR beta genes was amplified from genomic DNA by a multiplex PCR assay. The Illumina HiSeq System was used to sequence the amplified TCR beta libraries as 87-base-pair reads. In the original analysis: Across the 670 or so repertoires, a later analysis counted approximately 75 million unique TCR beta chains, some 11 million of which were shared by at least two donors. Raw reads were error-corrected and collapsed into unique sequences with a nearest-neighbor algorithm that merged closely related sequences to remove PCR and sequencing errors. To assign V, D and J gene segments, CDR3 sequences were aligned to IMGT reference sequences. For a sequence to be retained, a match of at least six nucleotides was required to both a V gene segment and a J gene segment. A rearrangement counted as productive if the CDR3 had no stop codons and remained in frame with V and J, and every other rearrangement counted as non-productive. CDR3 was defined by IMGT convention, running from the second conserved V-encoded cysteine to the conserved J-encoded phenylalanine. The earlier analysis of roughly 590 of the donors excluded sequences that lacked an unambiguous match to a single V gene segment. An earlier analysis of a few hundred of the donors classified V segments as functional when productive rearrangements were above 56.7% and as segregating when the standard deviation between donors was above 5%. A statistical classification framework was built for diagnosing cytomegalovirus status from the catalog of TCR beta chain sequences. In a later analysis, V and J genes were assigned by comparing TCR nucleotide sequences against IMGT/GENE-DB human TR gene sequences. A later analysis assigned CDR3 sequences and most-parsimonious VDJ recombination scenarios with the TCRdist pipeline. A later analysis defined each TCR beta chain by its CDR3 amino acid sequence plus V-gene family, and excluded reads lacking a unique V-gene family. In a later analysis, some 600 highly shared, low-generation-probability nucleotide sequences were removed to address suspected cross-contamination and a sequencing artifact. For each public chain, a later analysis derived a clonal expansion index from normalized ranks of inferred template counts within each repertoire. In a later analysis, generation probabilities were computed with a VDJ recombination model fitted to out-of-frame rearrangements, and the resulting probabilities were checked against IGoR. A later analysis scored TCR-TCR, TCR-HLA and TCR-CMV co-occurrence with hypergeometric tests, applying a repertoire-size bias correction to TCR pairs. A later analysis estimated false discovery rates by permuting HLA or CMV assignments 20 times. A later analysis grouped co-occurring TCRs with DBSCAN, adding TCRdist sequence similarity when clustering within HLA-allele-positive subsets. Repertoires with fewer than 30,000 or more than 120,000 public chains, plus five repertoires with anomalous nucleotide sharing, were excluded from co-occurrence clustering. TCRdb stores this immuneACCESS table with in-frame sequences only. Part of the clones is absent; in the studies checked, under half of the shortfall reflects unresolved V genes, and no reason is known for the rest. Clone size and the V and J calls come from that table; the DNA yielded D and trimming. The sample data list roughly 190,000 clones, and more than 75% of these were observed just once. In total, the top ten clones hold 1.5% to 2% of the sample.

The CDR3 has 14 amino acids, counting the end cysteine and phenylalanine. Left in the record is the CDR3 DNA by itself, 42 bases read in frame from the first base. CDR1 SQVTM and CDR2 ANQGSEA were looked up in the germline V gene. From V the trimming removes 3 bases and from J it removes 4 bases, while the gene matches leave 8 bases of the junction unaccounted for. Comments on this clone: Its cognate antigen has yet to be identified. No base qualities exist here, and no much larger clone lies one base off it.

Rearrangement joined TRBV29-1 to TRBJ2-5, with TRBD2 identical over 7 junction bases. The TCR was taken from a young woman in good health and CMV-seronegative. The sequenced material came from PBMCs. For the CDR3, the sequence is CSVDEWGGGETQYF. The DNA sequence is as follows: TGCAGCGTTGACGAGTGGGGGGGAGGAGAGACCCAGTACTTC.